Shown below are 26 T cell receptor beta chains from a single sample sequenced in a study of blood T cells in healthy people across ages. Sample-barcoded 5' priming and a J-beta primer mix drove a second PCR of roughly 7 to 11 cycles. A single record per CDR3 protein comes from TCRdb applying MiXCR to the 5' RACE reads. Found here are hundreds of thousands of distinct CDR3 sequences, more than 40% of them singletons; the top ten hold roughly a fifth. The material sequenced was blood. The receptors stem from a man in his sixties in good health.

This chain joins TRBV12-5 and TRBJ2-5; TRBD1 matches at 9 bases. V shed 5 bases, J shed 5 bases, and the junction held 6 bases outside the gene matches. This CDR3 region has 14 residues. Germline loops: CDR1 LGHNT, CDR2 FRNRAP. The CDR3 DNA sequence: TGTGCTAGTGGTATCGGGACAGGGAGGGAGACCCAGTACTTC. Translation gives CASGIGTGRETQYF.

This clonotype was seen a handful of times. The CDR3 sequence: CSARSSGTFYEQYF. The CDR3 bases are TGCAGTGCTAGATCGTCCGGGACATTCTACGAGCAGTACTTC. The rearrangement links TRBV20-1 to TRBJ2-7; D is perhaps TRBD1 (6 bases). Germline V gene sequence: CDR1 DFQATT, CDR2 SNEGSKA (reference sequence). The CDR3 extends over 14 amino acids. The ends were cut back, 2 bases at V and 3 bases at J, with 14 bases in the middle.

For the CDR3, the DNA is TGTGCCACCAAGGGACAGCCATACGAGCAGTACTTC. Translation gives CATKGQPYEQYF. This sequence joins TRBV6-2 or TRBV6-3 and TRBJ2-4, with TRBD1 matching over 7 bases. The tail of the sequence fits TRBJ2-7 better, so the J call may be wrong. Germline values: CDR1 MNHEY, CDR2 SVGEGT. CDR3 length equals 12 residues.

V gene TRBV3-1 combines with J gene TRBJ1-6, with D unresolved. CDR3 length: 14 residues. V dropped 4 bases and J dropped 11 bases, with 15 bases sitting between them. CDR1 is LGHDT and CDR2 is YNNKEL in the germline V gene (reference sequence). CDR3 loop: CASSPSSGVAPLHF. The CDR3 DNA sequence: TGTGCCAGCAGCCCATCATCCGGTGTGGCACCCCTCCACTTT. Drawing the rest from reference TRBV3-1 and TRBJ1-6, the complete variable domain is DTAVSQTPKYLVTQMGNDKSIKCEQNLGHDTMYWYKQDSKKFLKIMFSYNNKELIINETVPNRFSPKSPDKAHLNLHINSLELGDSAVYFCASSPSSGVAPLHFGNGTRLTVT.

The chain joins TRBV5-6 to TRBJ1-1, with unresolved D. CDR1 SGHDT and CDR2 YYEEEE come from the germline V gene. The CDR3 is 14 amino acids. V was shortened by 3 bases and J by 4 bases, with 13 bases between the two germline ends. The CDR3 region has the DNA TGTGCCAGCAGCTCCGTGTGGAAGACCACTGAAGCTTTCTTT. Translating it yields CASSSVWKTTEAFF.

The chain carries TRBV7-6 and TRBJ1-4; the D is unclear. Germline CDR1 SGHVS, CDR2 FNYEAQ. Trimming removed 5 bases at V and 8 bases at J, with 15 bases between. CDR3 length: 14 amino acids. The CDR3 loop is CASSLAPAEEKLFF. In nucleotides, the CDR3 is TGTGCCAGCAGCCTCGCTCCAGCTGAGGAAAAACTGTTTTTT. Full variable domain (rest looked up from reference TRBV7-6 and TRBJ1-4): GAGVSQSPRYKVTKRGQDVALRCDPISGHVSLYWYRQALGQGPEFLTYFNYEAQQDKSGLPNDRFSAERPEGSISTLTIQRTEQRDSAMYRCASSLAPAEEKLFFGSGTQLSVL.

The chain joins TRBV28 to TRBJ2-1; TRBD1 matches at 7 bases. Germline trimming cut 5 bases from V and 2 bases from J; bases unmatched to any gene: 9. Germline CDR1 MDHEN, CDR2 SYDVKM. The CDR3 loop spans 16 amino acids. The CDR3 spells CASSGEQGFPYNEQFF. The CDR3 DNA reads TGTGCCAGCAGTGGCGAACAGGGGTTCCCCTACAATGAGCAGTTCTTC.

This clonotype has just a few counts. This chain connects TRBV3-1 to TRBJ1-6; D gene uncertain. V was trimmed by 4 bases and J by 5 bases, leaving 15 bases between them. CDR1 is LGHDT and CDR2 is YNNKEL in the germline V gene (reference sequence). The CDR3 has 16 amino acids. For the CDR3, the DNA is TGTGCCAGCAGCCTTTATGGGAGTCCAGATAATTCACCCCTCCACTTT. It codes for CASSLYGSPDNSPLHF. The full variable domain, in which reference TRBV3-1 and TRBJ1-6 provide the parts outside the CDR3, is DTAVSQTPKYLVTQMGNDKSIKCEQNLGHDTMYWYKQDSKKFLKIMFSYNNKELIINETVPNRFSPKSPDKAHLNLHINSLELGDSAVYFCASSLYGSPDNSPLHFGNGTRLTVT.

The chain's CDR3 is CASSLARDRGYEQYF. In DNA, the CDR3 is TGCGCCAGCAGCTTGGCCCGGGACAGGGGCTACGAGCAGTACTTC. The chain joins TRBV5-1 to TRBJ2-7, with TRBD1 identical over 10 bases. Germline CDR1 is SGHRS and CDR2 is YFSETQ. The CDR3 covers 15 residues. The J segment lost 3 bases and the V segment lost 0 bases, leaving 3 bases of the junction unmatched. Based on the CDR3 plus reference TRBV5-1 and TRBJ2-7, the full variable domain is KAGVTQTPRYLIKTRGQQVTLSCSPISGHRSVSWYQQTPGQGLQFLFEYFSETQRNKGNFPGRFSGRQFSNSRSEMNVSTLELGDSALYLCASSLARDRGYEQYFGPGTRLTVT.

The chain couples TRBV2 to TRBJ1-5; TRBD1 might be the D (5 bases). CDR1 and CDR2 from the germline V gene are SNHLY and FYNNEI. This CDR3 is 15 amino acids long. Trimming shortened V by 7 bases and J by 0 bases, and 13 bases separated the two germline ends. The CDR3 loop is CASMGVAGSNQPQHF. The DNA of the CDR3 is TGTGCCAGCATGGGGGTTGCGGGTAGCAATCAGCCCCAGCATTTT.

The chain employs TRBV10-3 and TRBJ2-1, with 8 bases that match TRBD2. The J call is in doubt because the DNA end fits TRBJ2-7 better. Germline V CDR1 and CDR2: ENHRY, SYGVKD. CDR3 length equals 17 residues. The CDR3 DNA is TGTGCCATCAGTGACCCCCTAGCGGGTGACGCCTACAATGAGCAGTACTTC. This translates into CAISDPLAGDAYNEQYF.

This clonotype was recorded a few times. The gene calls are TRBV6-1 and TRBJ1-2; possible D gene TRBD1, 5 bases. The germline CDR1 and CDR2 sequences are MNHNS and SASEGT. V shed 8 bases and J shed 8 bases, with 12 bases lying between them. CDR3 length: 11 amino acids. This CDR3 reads CASEGHRGYTF. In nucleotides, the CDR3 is TGTGCCAGCGAGGGGCACAGGGGCTACACCTTC.

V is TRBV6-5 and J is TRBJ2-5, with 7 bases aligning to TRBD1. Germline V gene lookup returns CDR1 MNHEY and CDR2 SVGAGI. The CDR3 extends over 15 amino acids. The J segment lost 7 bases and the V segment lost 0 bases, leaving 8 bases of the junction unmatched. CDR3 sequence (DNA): TGTGCCAGCAGTTACTCCCGACAGGGCTTTGGGACCCAGTACTTC. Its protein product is CASSYSRQGFGTQYF.

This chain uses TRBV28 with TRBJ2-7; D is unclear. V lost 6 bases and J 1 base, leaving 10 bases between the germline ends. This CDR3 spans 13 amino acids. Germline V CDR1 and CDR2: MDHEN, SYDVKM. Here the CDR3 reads CASRPSRSYEQYF. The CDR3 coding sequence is TGTGCCAGCAGGCCATCGAGGTCCTACGAGCAGTACTTC.

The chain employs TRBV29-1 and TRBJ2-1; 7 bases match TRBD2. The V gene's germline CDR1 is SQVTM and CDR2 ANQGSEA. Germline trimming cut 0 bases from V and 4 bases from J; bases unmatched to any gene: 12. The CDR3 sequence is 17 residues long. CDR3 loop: CSVEDDRQAGRYNEQFF. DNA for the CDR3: TGCAGCGTTGAAGATGATCGCCAAGCGGGGAGGTACAATGAGCAGTTCTTC.

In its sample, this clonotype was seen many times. CDR3 bases: TGTGCCATCAGCAACAGGGACCCCTCCTATAATTCACCCCTCCACTTT. This encodes CAISNRDPSYNSPLHF. The rearrangement uses TRBV10-3 and TRBJ1-6; D is possibly TRBD1 (6 bases). Looked up from germline, CDR1 is ENHRY and CDR2 is SYGVKD. This CDR3 is built from 16 residues. The V end was cut by 6 bases, the J end by 0 bases, with 12 bases between.

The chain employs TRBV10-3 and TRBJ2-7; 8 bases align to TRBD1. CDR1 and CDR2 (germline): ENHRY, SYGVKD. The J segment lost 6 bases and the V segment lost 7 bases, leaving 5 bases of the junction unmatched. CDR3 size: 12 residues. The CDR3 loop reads CAIMGRGPEQYF. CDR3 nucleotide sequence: TGTGCCATCATGGGCAGGGGGCCCGAGCAGTACTTC.

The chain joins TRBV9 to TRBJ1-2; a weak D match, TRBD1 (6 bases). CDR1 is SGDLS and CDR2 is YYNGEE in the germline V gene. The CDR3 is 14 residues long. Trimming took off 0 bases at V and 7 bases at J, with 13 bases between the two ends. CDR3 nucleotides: TGTGCCAGCAGCGTAGAGGGGGAAGATTTTGGCTACACCTTC. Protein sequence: CASSVEGEDFGYTF.

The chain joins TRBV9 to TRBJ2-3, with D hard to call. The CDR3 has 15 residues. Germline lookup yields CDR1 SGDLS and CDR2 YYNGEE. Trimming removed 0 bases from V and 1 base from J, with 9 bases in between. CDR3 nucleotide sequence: TGTGCCAGCAGCGTAGGGGGTAGAGGCACAGATACGCAGTATTTT. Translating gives CASSVGGRGTDTQYF.

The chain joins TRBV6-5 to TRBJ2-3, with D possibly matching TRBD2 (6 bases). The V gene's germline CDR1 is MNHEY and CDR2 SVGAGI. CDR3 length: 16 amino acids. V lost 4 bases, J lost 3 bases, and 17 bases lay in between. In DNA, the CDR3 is TGTGCCAGCAGTTTGTCAGCGGGTTTGGGTACAGATACGCAGTATTTT. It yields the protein CASSLSAGLGTDTQYF.

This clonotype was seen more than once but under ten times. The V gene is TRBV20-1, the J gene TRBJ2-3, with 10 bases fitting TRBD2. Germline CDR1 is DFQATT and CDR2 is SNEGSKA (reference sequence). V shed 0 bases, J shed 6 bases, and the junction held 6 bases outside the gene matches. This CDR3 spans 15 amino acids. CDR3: CSARDLSGGGDTQYF. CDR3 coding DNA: TGCAGTGCTAGAGATCTGAGCGGGGGGGGCGATACGCAGTATTTT.

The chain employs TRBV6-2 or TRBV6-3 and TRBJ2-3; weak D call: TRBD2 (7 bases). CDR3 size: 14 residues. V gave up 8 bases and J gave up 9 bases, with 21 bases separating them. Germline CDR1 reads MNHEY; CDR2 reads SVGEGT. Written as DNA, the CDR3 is TGTGCCAGCGCGAAACACACGGGGGGCCTAACGCAGTATTTT. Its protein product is CASAKHTGGLTQYF.

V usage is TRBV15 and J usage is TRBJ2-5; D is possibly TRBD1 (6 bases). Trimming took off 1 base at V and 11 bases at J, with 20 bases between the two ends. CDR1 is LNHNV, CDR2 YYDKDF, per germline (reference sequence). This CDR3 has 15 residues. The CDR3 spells CATSRGGAGADEQYF. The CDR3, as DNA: TGTGCCACCAGCAGAGGCGGAGCAGGGGCGGATGAGCAGTACTTC.

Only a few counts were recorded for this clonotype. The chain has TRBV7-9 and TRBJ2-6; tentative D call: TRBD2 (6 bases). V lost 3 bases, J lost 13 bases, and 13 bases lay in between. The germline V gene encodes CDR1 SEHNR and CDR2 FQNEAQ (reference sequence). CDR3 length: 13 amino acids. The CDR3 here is CASSFDSAGVLTF. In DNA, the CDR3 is TGTGCCAGCAGCTTTGACTCGGCGGGGGTCCTGACTTTC.

The CDR3 reads CASSPFGQGAGEQYF. CDR3 DNA sequence: TGTGCCAGCTCACCATTTGGACAGGGAGCTGGCGAGCAGTACTTC. The chain recombines TRBV18 with TRBJ2-4, with 8 bases that match TRBD1. The J call may be incorrect, as the DNA end agrees better with TRBJ2-7. The CDR3 sequence is 15 residues long. The germline V gene has CDR1 KGHSH and CDR2 LQKENI.

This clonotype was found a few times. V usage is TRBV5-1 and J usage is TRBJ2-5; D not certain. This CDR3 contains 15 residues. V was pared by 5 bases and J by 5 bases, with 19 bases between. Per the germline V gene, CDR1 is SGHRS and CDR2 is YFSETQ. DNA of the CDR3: TGCGCCAGCAGTCTGGGGAACGGGCCCTGGGAGACCCAGTACTTC. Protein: CASSLGNGPWETQYF.